The clone carrying this TCR beta chain showed up just a few times. What it recognizes is unknown. TCRdb analysed the RT-PCR reads with MiXCR anew, one entry per CDR3 protein. The repertoire holds about 23,000 distinct CDR3 sequences, with over 70% as singletons. The data are from a study of yellow fever vaccine responses in identical twins. CDR3 length: 13 residues. V lost 0 bases and J lost 5, with 10 bases in between. Germline CDR1 DFQATT, CDR2 SNEGSKA (reference sequence). Overall study results and limits: Among the twins, the vaccine T cell response reportedly seemed partly convergent and partly personalized.

This specimen consisted of T cells from blood (PBMCs), unsorted or a sorted subset (not recorded which), obtained before or after yellow fever vaccination (not recorded which). This chain uses TRBV20-1 with TRBJ1-1; D might be TRBD1 (6 bases). The receptor was isolated from a woman aged 18-29 years who received the yellow fever vaccine. The CDR3 region has the DNA TGCAGTGCTAGAGACAGGGGAGAAACTGAAGCTTTCTTT. This gives the protein CSARDRGETEAFF.